This T cell receptor beta chain was retrieved from a study of cytomegalovirus exposure and HLA in healthy donors. Study results and limitations: For most TCR beta V segments, an earlier analysis put the productive rate at about 87% or about 30% of the time. Some V segments, TRBV6-2 and TRBV6-3 among them, were indistinguishable and were therefore excluded. Association of a missense DCLRE1C variant with TCR beta V- and J-gene trimming was reported in a later analysis.

Trimming shortened V by 1 base and J by 7 bases, and 11 bases separated the two germline ends. Germline lookup yields CDR1 GTSNPN and CDR2 SVGIG (reference sequence). CDR3 length equals 13 residues. Primers: 60 Vbeta forward and 13 Jbeta reverse. Profiling relied on immunoSEQ multiplex PCR, and the TCRdb table lists in-frame clones only, not all of them. The table includes 90,000 to 120,000 clones, around three quarters detected once. Note on this clone: Its specificity is unknown.

Sequenced material: PBMCs. The TCR originated in a young man in good health and CMV-seronegative. The chain carries TRBV30 and TRBJ2-4, with D possibly being TRBD2 (5 bases). This CDR3 is CAWSAGLNNIQYF. CDR3 sequence (DNA): TGTGCCTGGAGTGCTGGACTCAACAACATTCAGTACTTC.